This T cell receptor (beta chain) originates from a study of beta chain features in type 1 diabetes. This clone appeared a few times. Its antigen is still unknown. Sorting with CD45RO/CCR7/CD25/CD127/CD95/CD27 yielded naive, central memory, regulatory and stem-like memory CD4+ cells. Populations isolated by sorting all had purity greater than 95%. Every bit of the isolated RNA underwent reverse transcription, so sequencing read expressed TCRB transcripts. The repertoire was sequenced with immunoSEQ multiplex PCR; TCRdb's copy has only in-frame clones and lacks some. The table has over 150,000 clones, approximately 8.1% seen once; the top ten hold 0.65%. Study-wide findings and caveats: For cells with high TCR expression, cDNA sequencing could yield over-representation.

V gave up 2 bases and J gave up 5 bases; unmatched junction bases: 7. This CDR3 comprises 17 residues. The germline CDR1 and CDR2 sequences are LNHNV and YYDKDF (reference sequence). The sequencing sample was made of central memory CD4+ T cells from blood. The chain combines TRBV15 with TRBJ2-5, with 14 positions matching TRBD2. This TCR came from a man between 18 and 29 years old in good health. Here the CDR3 reads CATSRTGLAGGGETQYF. The DNA for the CDR3 is TGTGCCACCAGCAGAACAGGACTAGCGGGAGGAGGTGAGACCCAGTACTTC.